The T cell receptor (beta chain) under discussion was sequenced for a study of cytomegalovirus exposure and HLA in healthy donors. The study ran its PCR with 60 Vbeta and 13 Jbeta primers. The protocol was immunoSEQ multiplex PCR, while the TCRdb copy is restricted to in-frame clones and leaves out a portion. The profile shows approximately 140,000 clones, 78% of them singletons. The CDR3 consists of 20 residues. V dropped 0 bases and J dropped 6; count of bases not matched to a gene: 13. Germline CDR1 WSHSY, CDR2 SAAADI. The TCR comes from a woman aged 40 to 50 in good health and CMV-seronegative. Sequencing was done on a sample of PBMCs. The V gene is TRBV10-2, the J gene TRBJ2-2; 13 bases agree with TRBD2. The CDR3 DNA follows: TGCGCCAGCAGTGAGTCGACTAGCGGGAGGAAGTTGGTAAAATCCGGGGAGCTGTTTTTT. As protein: CASSESTSGRKLVKSGELFF.